This passage covers 20 T cell receptor beta chains from one sample sequenced in a study of early T cells in non-severe SARS-CoV-2 infection. TCRdb reanalysed the 5' RACE reads using MiXCR and keeps one entry per CDR3 protein. The top ten hold 4% to 5% of the sample, which has about 76,000 distinct CDR3 sequences, 10% to 12% seen once. Sample: whole blood. These receptors were obtained from an adult who was a healthcare worker with PCR-confirmed SARS-CoV-2 infection or an uninfected control (not recorded which).

The V and J genes are TRBV15 and TRBJ1-5; TRBD1 matches 9 bases. This CDR3 is built from 17 residues. V trimming: 2 bases; J trimming: 0 bases; junction bases outside the gene matches: 5. CDR1 LNHNV and CDR2 YYDKDF come from the germline V gene (reference sequence). CDR3 sequence reads: CATSRLGTGPSNQPQHF. The CDR3 region has the DNA TGTGCCACCAGCAGACTGGGGACAGGGCCTAGCAATCAGCCCCAGCATTTT.

This clonotype turned up a few times. The rearrangement uses TRBV7-8 and TRBJ2-2; D is unclear. CDR3 length: 17 amino acids. V was pared by 0 bases and J by 0 bases, with 11 bases between. CDR1 is SGHVS, CDR2 FQNEAQ, per germline. The CDR3 loop is CASSLARAGSNTGELFF. The CDR3 nucleotides are TGTGCCAGCAGCTTAGCCCGGGCCGGCTCGAACACCGGGGAGCTGTTTTTT.

CDR3 coding DNA: TGTGCCAGCACCCAGGGTCTAGCGGGCACCGGGGAGCTGTTTTTT. It codes for CASTQGLAGTGELFF. This sequence joins TRBV9 and TRBJ2-2; 8 bases match TRBD2. Germline CDR1 SGDLS, CDR2 YYNGEE. This CDR3 has 15 amino acids. The junction had 8 bases not matched to a gene; V was cut back by 6 bases and J by 4 bases.

This clonotype has just a few counts. This sequence joins TRBV6-2 or TRBV6-3 and TRBJ2-1, with 8 bases lining up with TRBD1. Germline-derived CDR1 and CDR2 are MNHEY and SVGEGT. V lost 4 bases and J lost 5; bases outside the gene matches: 10. The CDR3 sequence is 16 residues long. The chain's CDR3 is CASSSHGTGRDNEQFF. CDR3 sequence (DNA): TGTGCCAGCAGTTCCCATGGGACAGGCCGCGACAATGAGCAGTTCTTC.

This clonotype was counted between two and nine times. The rearrangement uses TRBV6-5 and TRBJ1-4, with 7 bases aligning to TRBD1. The CDR3 totals 13 residues. V lost 6 bases and J lost 5; bases outside the gene matches: 3. From germline, CDR1 is MNHEY and CDR2 SVGAGI. CDR3 DNA sequence: TGTGCCAGCAGACGACAGGGAAATGAAAAACTGTTTTTT. This sequence encodes CASRRQGNEKLFF.

This clonotype was observed at least ten times. The chain carries TRBV12-3 or TRBV12-4 and TRBJ1-1; possible D gene TRBD1, 5 bases. Trimming removed 6 bases at V and 0 bases at J, with 11 bases between. The CDR3 length is 14 residues. The CDR3 nucleotides read TGTGCCAGCAGGCCAAACAGGATGAACACTGAAGCTTTCTTT. As protein: CASRPNRMNTEAFF.

In its sample, this clonotype was seen a few times. This chain joins TRBV6-2 or TRBV6-3 and TRBJ2-5; 10 nucleotides line up with TRBD2. The CDR3 has 15 residues. Germline trimming cut 7 bases from V and 2 bases from J; bases unmatched to any gene: 7. Germline assignment: CDR1 MNHEY and CDR2 SVGEGT. The CDR3, as DNA: TGTGCCAGCACAAGGCTAGCGGGGGAACAAGAGACCCAGTACTTC. It specifies CASTRLAGEQETQYF.

This clonotype showed up just a few times. The V call is TRBV7-9, the J call TRBJ2-7; 7 nucleotides agree with TRBD1. Unmatched junction bases numbered 3, after V lost 1 base and J lost 3 bases. CDR1 is SEHNR and CDR2 is FQNEAQ in the germline V gene (reference sequence). This CDR3 has 14 amino acids. The CDR3 nucleotides read TGTGCCAGCAGCTTAGACGGGACAGTCTACGAGCAGTACTTC. Its protein product is CASSLDGTVYEQYF. The entire variable domain, with the rest obtained from reference TRBV7-9 and TRBJ2-7, is as follows: DTGVSQNPRHKITKRGQNVTFRCDPISEHNRLYWYRQTLGQGPEFLTYFQNEAQLEKSRLLSDRFSAERPKGSFSTLEIQRTEQGDSAMYLCASSLDGTVYEQYFGPGTRLTVT.

This sequence joins TRBV6-5 and TRBJ2-7, with TRBD1 identical over 7 bases. Germline CDR1 is MNHEY and CDR2 is SVGAGI. The V and J ends lost 5 bases and 0 bases, in that order; junction bases with no gene match: 4. The CDR3 spans 14 residues. This CDR3 is CASSGTASSYEQYF. Here the CDR3 DNA reads TGTGCCAGCAGTGGGACAGCCAGCTCCTACGAGCAGTACTTC.

This clonotype has only a few counts. This CDR3 reads CASRQGSFTGELFF. Written as DNA, the CDR3 is TGCGCCAGCAGACAGGGATCCTTCACCGGGGAGCTGTTTTTT. This rearrangement joins TRBV4-3 to TRBJ2-2, with TRBD1 as a possible D gene (6 bases). There are 14 residues in the CDR3. Per the germline V gene, CDR1 is LGHNA and CDR2 is YSLEER. Trimming pared 6 bases from V and 4 bases from J, leaving 12 bases between.

There are a few counts of this clonotype. The chain couples TRBV5-6 to TRBJ2-1; 9 bases line up with TRBD1. Germline CDR1 is SGHDT and CDR2 is YYEEEE. This CDR3 spans 15 amino acids. V lost 3 bases and J lost 5; bases outside the gene matches: 6. CDR3 loop: CASSWDRVSDNEQFF. CDR3 coding DNA: TGTGCCAGCAGCTGGGACAGGGTCAGCGACAATGAGCAGTTCTTC.

This clonotype was recorded at least ten times. The CDR3 region has the DNA TGTGCCAGCAGTCCCTTGACAGGGGACTATGGCTACACCTTC. It codes for CASSPLTGDYGYTF. The chain joins TRBV27 to TRBJ1-2; TRBD1 matches 8 bases. Per the germline V gene, CDR1 is MNHEY and CDR2 is SMNVEV (reference sequence). V lost 5 bases and J lost 3; bases outside the gene matches: 5. This CDR3 comprises 14 residues.

This chain connects TRBV12-3 or TRBV12-4 to TRBJ2-7; 7 bases fit TRBD1. CDR3 length: 13 residues. Trimming removed 3 bases from V and 4 bases from J; junction bases left unmatched: 3. The CDR3 sequence: CASSLDRQYEQYF. For the CDR3, the DNA is TGTGCCAGCAGTTTGGACAGGCAATACGAGCAGTACTTC.

There are a few counts of this clonotype. V is TRBV7-2 and J is TRBJ2-7, with D perhaps matching TRBD1 (6 bases). The CDR3 sequence is 14 residues long. The germline V and J ends were trimmed by 4 bases and 2 bases, with 12 bases remaining between them. Germline V CDR1 and CDR2: SGHTA, FQGNSA. Written as DNA, the CDR3 is TGTGCCAGCAGCTACAGAGGGGGTCCCTACGAGCAGTACTTC. Translation gives CASSYRGGPYEQYF.

This clonotype was seen repeatedly, ten times or more. Here the CDR3 DNA reads TGTGCCAGCAGCTTAGCCGGGGACCAGGGTGTTGAAAAACTGTTTTTT. It is translated as CASSLAGDQGVEKLFF. This sequence joins TRBV13 and TRBJ1-4, with D perhaps TRBD1 (5 bases). This CDR3 contains 16 residues. V lost 1 base and J 7 bases, leaving 16 bases between the germline ends. Germline V gene data show CDR1 as PRHDT and CDR2 as FYEKMQ (reference sequence).

Details on this clonotype: This may be a read error: a much more frequent sequence differs by one nucleotide. This rearrangement joins TRBV12-5 to TRBJ2-2; D may correspond to TRBD1 or TRBD2 (6 bases each). The CDR3 covers 16 residues. Germline CDR1 is LGHNT and CDR2 is FRNRAP. CDR3 loop: CARGYRGPQETGELFF. The CDR3 coding sequence is TGTGCTAGAGGTTACCGGGGGCCACAGGAGACCGGGGAGCTGTTTTTT.

This clonotype came up many times. V usage is TRBV29-1 and J usage is TRBJ2-6; D gene unclear. This CDR3 is 15 amino acids long. The ends were cut back, 6 bases at V and 0 bases at J, with 12 bases in the middle. CDR1 is SQVTM, CDR2 ANQGSEA, per germline. The CDR3 here is CSVKTPSSGANVLTF. In DNA form, the CDR3 reads TGCAGCGTGAAGACACCCTCCTCTGGGGCCAACGTCCTGACTTTC. Variable domain in full (rest from reference TRBV29-1 and TRBJ2-6): SAVISQKPSRDICQRGTSLTIQCQVDSQVTMMFWYRQQPGQSLTLIATANQGSEATYESGFVIDKFPISRPNLTFSTLTVSNMSPEDSSIYLCSVKTPSSGANVLTFGAGSRLTVL.

The rearrangement joins TRBV20-1 to TRBJ2-1, with TRBD1 matching 8 bases. This CDR3 contains 14 residues. Germline trimming cut 5 bases from V and 6 bases from J; bases unmatched to any gene: 9. CDR1 and CDR2 from the germline V gene are DFQATT and SNEGSKA (reference sequence). CDR3 sequence (DNA): TGCAGTGCTCCTGGACTTGGGACAGGCAATGAGCAGTTCTTC. The encoded protein is CSAPGLGTGNEQFF.

The chain employs TRBV11-2 and TRBJ1-6, with D possibly TRBD1 on 6 matching bases. Trimming took off 1 base at V and 8 bases at J, with 15 bases between the two ends. The germline gives CDR1 SGHAT, CDR2 FQNNGV. The CDR3 covers 16 residues. The CDR3 loop reads CASSLGSWGQDSPLHF. The CDR3, as DNA: TGTGCCAGCAGCTTAGGGTCCTGGGGGCAGGATTCACCCCTCCACTTT.

This clonotype has more than one count but fewer than ten. The chain has TRBV11-1 and TRBJ2-1; 8 bases match TRBD2. V lost 1 base and J lost 3; bases outside the gene matches: 8. Germline CDR1 reads SGHAT; CDR2 reads FQDESV (reference sequence). The CDR3 length is 17 residues. The CDR3: CASSLVFAGGFYNEQFF. The CDR3 DNA reads as TGTGCCAGCAGCTTAGTATTTGCGGGGGGATTCTACAATGAGCAGTTCTTC.